These 11 T cell receptor beta chains were sequenced from one sample in a study of T cell responses to AZD1222 COVID-19 vaccine. Sequencing used immunoSEQ multiplex PCR; TCRdb keeps in-frame clones, though not all of them. The sample has around 150,000 clones, 92% seen once. The sequencing used peripheral blood, collected 28 days after the second AZD1222 dose. The source is an adult who received the AZD1222 COVID-19 vaccine.

Worth noting for this clone: Other DNA sequences from this sample encode an identical CDR3 as well. J is TRBJ1-5 and V is TRBV28, with 9 bases that match TRBD1. Germline lookup yields CDR1 MDHEN and CDR2 SYDVKM. With 3 bases clipped from V and 7 bases from J, the junction kept 4 bases outside the gene matches. The CDR3 contains 14 residues. The chain's CDR3 is CASSFGTGNQPQHF. CDR3 in DNA: TGTGCCAGCAGTTTCGGGACAGGGAACCAGCCCCAGCATTTT.

V and J are TRBV7-2 and TRBJ1-3; possibly TRBD1 for D (6 bases). CDR1 is SGHTA, CDR2 FQGNSA, per germline. Trimming cost V 1 base and J 3 bases, with 10 bases left between them. The CDR3 length is 15 residues. CDR3 sequence reads: CASSLVTGYGNTIYF. The CDR3 DNA sequence: TGTGCCAGCAGCTTAGTGACAGGTTATGGAAACACCATATATTTT. Combining the CDR3 with reference TRBV7-2 and TRBJ1-3 gives the whole variable domain GAGVSQSPSNKVTEKGKDVELRCDPISGHTALYWYRQSLGQGLEFLIYFQGNSAPDKSGLPSDRFSAERTGGSVSTLTIQRTQQEDSAVYLCASSLVTGYGNTIYFGEGSWLTVV.

CDR3 sequence (DNA): TGTGCCAGCAGCTTAGTCCAACAGGGGTCTGGAAACACCATATATTTT. This gives the protein CASSLVQQGSGNTIYF. J is TRBJ1-3 and V is TRBV7-2, with TRBD1 matching over 7 bases. V lost 1 base to trimming and J lost 1 base; unmatched junction nucleotides: 4. Germline loops: CDR1 SGHTA, CDR2 FQGNSA. The CDR3 is 16 residues long.

The genes are TRBV3-1 (or the pseudogene TRBV3-2) and TRBJ2-3, with no clear D. This CDR3 is built from 14 residues. Deletions cut 1 base from V and 0 bases from J, with 5 bases between. Germline V CDR1 and CDR2: LGHDT, YNNKEL (reference sequence). The CDR3 sequence: CASSQGPSTDTQYF. For the CDR3, the DNA is TGTGCCAGCAGCCAAGGTCCCAGCACAGATACGCAGTATTTT.

This clone was recorded once. V and J are TRBV10-3 and TRBJ2-1; possible D gene TRBD2, 6 bases. The germline CDR1 and CDR2 sequences are ENHRY and SYGVKD. V shed 6 bases and J shed 10 bases, with 10 bases lying between them. The CDR3 spans 11 residues. CDR3 DNA: TGTGCCATCAGGGGCGGAGGGGAGCAGTTCTTC. Amino acids: CAIRGGGEQFF.

The rearrangement joins TRBV3-1 (or the pseudogene TRBV3-2) to TRBJ2-7; D remains unclear. Germline lookup yields CDR1 LGHDT and CDR2 YNNKEL (reference sequence). The CDR3 is made up of 15 amino acids. With 8 bases removed from V and 0 bases from J, the gap between germline ends came to 17 bases. The CDR3 region has the DNA TGTGCCAGCTCCCTACGGGCGGATAGCTCCTACGAGCAGTACTTC. Encoded protein: CASSLRADSSYEQYF.

The rearrangement joins TRBV4-1 to TRBJ2-1; D not resolved. Germline values: CDR1 MGHRA, CDR2 YSYEKL. The CDR3 runs to 15 residues. Deletions cut 1 base from V and 0 bases from J, with 7 bases between. The CDR3 spells CASSQGANSYNEQFF. DNA of the CDR3: TGCGCCAGCAGCCAAGGGGCTAACTCCTACAATGAGCAGTTCTTC.

This chain joins TRBV11-3 and TRBJ1-3, with unresolved D. The CDR3 totals 13 residues. CDR1 and CDR2 (germline): SGHNT, YENEEA. Trimming cost V 3 bases and J 2 bases, with 5 bases left between them. The CDR3 sequence: CASSFGPGNTIYF. The CDR3 nucleotides read TGTGCCAGCAGCTTCGGGCCTGGAAACACCATATATTTT. Complete variable domain (other parts from reference TRBV11-3 and TRBJ1-3): EAGVVQSPRYKIIEKKQPVAFWCNPISGHNTLYWYLQNLGQGPELLIRYENEEAVDDSQLPKDRFSAERLKGVDSTLKIQPAELGDSAVYLCASSFGPGNTIYFGEGSWLTVV.

The chain carries TRBV30 and TRBJ2-3, with 8 nucleotides matching TRBD2. The CDR3 covers 15 residues. Per the germline V gene, CDR1 is GTSNPN and CDR2 is SVGIG (reference sequence). Germline trimming cut 3 bases from V and 0 bases from J; bases unmatched to any gene: 5. CDR3 in DNA: TGTGCCTGGAGCGTAGCGGGGTTTAGCACAGATACGCAGTATTTT. Translated: CAWSVAGFSTDTQYF.

The rearrangement joins TRBV10-2 to TRBJ2-3; D possibly uses TRBD1 or TRBD2 (5 bases each). The ends were cut back, 7 bases at V and 3 bases at J, with 14 bases in the middle. The CDR3 contains 14 residues. Germline assignment: CDR1 WSHSY and CDR2 SAAADI. CDR3 residues: CASIPGTGTDTQYF. The CDR3 DNA sequence: TGCGCCAGCATACCTGGGACGGGGACAGATACGCAGTATTTT.

V usage is TRBV5-1 and J usage is TRBJ2-1; 10 positions agree with TRBD2. J gave up 5 bases and V 2 bases, and 4 bases lay outside the gene matches. The V gene's germline CDR1 is SGHRS and CDR2 YFSETQ. This CDR3 region has 15 residues. CDR3 residues: CASSLGTSANNEQFF. CDR3 bases: TGCGCCAGCAGCTTAGGGACTAGCGCGAACAATGAGCAGTTCTTC.